The clone carrying this T cell receptor beta chain was detected only once. TCRdb's copy holds only in-frame clones and misses some; the assay was immunoSEQ multiplex PCR. The sample includes about 320,000 clones, 70% to 90% seen only once; the top ten take approximately 5.4%. The data originate from a study of blood T cell repertoires in COVID-19. Study-level information: PBMCs, B-cell-depleted T cells, or T cells were the source of the cDNA or gDNA that made up the material.

Participants, about 18 to 90 years old, spanned about 26 US areas. Participant reports of clinical history set cohort assignment. The ends were cut back, 4 bases at V and 9 bases at J, with 18 bases in the middle. This CDR3 has 15 residues. Germline values: CDR1 LGHDT, CDR2 YNNKEL (reference sequence). This receptor was identified in a woman aged 25-40 years who had recovered from COVID-19. This sequence joins TRBV3-1 (or the pseudogene TRBV3-2) and TRBJ2-2, with D tentatively TRBD2 (5 bases). The sequenced material came from PBMCs or T cells enriched from blood (not recorded which). CDR3 protein: CASSLGGAGDRELFF. The CDR3, as DNA: TGTGCCAGCAGCCTCGGAGGTGCGGGTGACAGGGAGCTGTTTTTT.